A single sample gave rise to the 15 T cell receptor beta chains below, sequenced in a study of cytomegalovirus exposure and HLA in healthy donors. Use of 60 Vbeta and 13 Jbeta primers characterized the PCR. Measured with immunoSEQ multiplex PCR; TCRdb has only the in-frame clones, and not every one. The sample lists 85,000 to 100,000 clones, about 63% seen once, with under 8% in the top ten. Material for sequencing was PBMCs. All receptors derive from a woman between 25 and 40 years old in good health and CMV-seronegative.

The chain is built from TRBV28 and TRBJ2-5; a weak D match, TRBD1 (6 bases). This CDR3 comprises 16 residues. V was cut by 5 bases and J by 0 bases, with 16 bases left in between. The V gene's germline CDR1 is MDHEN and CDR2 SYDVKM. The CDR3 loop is CASSLRTEEYQETQYF. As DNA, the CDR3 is TGTGCCAGCAGTCTGCGGACAGAGGAGTACCAAGAGACCCAGTACTTC.

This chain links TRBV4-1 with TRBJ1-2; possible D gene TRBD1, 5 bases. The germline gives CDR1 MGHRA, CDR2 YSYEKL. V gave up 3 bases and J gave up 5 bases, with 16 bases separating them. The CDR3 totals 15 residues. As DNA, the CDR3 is TGCGCCAGCAGCCAGGGGCCCACCACCTTTTATGGCTACACCTTC. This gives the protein CASSQGPTTFYGYTF.

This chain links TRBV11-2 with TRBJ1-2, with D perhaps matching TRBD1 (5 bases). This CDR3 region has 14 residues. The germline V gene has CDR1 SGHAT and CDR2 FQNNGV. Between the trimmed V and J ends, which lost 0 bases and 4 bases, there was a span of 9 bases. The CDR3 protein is CASSLDRGTYGYTF. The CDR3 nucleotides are TGTGCCAGCAGCTTAGATCGGGGGACCTATGGCTACACCTTC.

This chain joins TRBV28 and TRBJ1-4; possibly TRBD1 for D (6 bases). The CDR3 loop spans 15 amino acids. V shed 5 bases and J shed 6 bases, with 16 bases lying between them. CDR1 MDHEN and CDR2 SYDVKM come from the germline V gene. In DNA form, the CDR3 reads TGTGCCAGCAGTGATACAGGGTGGGGCGATGAAAAACTGTTTTTT. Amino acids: CASSDTGWGDEKLFF. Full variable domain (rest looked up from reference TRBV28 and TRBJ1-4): DVKVTQSSRYLVKRTGEKVFLECVQDMDHENMFWYRQDPGLGLRLIYFSYDVKMKEKGDIPEGYSVSREKKERFSLILESASTNQTSMYLCASSDTGWGDEKLFFGSGTQLSVL.

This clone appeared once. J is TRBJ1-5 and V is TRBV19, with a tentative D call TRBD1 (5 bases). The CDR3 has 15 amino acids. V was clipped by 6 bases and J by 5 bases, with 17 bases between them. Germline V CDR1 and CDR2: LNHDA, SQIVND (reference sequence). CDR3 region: CASRFTRTLYQPQHF. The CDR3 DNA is TGTGCCAGTAGATTTACCAGGACACTCTATCAGCCCCAGCATTTT.

The CDR3, as DNA: TGCAGCGTTGAAGGCGGGGGGGTCTGGGGCTATGGCTACACCTTC. This gives the protein CSVEGGGVWGYGYTF. J is TRBJ1-2 and V is TRBV29-1, with D maybe TRBD1 (5 bases). CDR3 length: 15 amino acids. Germline V gene sequence: CDR1 SQVTM, CDR2 ANQGSEA. Deletions cut 1 base from V and 4 bases from J, with 16 bases between.

Here the CDR3 reads CASSLGGVNYGYTF. DNA for the CDR3: TGTGCCAGCAGCTTAGGGGGGGTTAACTATGGCTACACCTTC. The rearrangement links TRBV7-2 to TRBJ1-2, with D possibly matching TRBD1 (5 bases). V gave up 1 base and J gave up 1 base, with 7 bases separating them. From germline, CDR1 is SGHTA and CDR2 FQGNSA. This CDR3 is built from 14 residues.

The CDR3 nucleotides are TGTGCCATCAGTGAGCTGAGGCCGGGATCAGCTAACTATGGCTACACCTTC. It is translated as CAISELRPGSANYGYTF. The gene calls are TRBV10-3 and TRBJ1-2; D is ambiguous. Germline lookup yields CDR1 ENHRY and CDR2 SYGVKD. Trimming took 2 bases from V and 0 from J, leaving 16 bases between them. The CDR3 consists of 17 residues.

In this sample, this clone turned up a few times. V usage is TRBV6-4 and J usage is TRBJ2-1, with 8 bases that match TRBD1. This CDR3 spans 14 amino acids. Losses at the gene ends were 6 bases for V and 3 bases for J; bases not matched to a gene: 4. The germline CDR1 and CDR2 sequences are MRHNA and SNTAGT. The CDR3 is CASSPGQDYNEQFF. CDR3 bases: TGTGCCAGCAGCCCGGGACAGGACTACAATGAGCAGTTCTTC.

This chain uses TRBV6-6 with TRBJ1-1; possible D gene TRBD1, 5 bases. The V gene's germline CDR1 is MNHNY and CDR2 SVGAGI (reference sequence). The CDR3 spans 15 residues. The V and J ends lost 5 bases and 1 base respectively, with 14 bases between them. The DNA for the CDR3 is TGTGCCAGCAGTCCCCTCCTGGGGCGGAACACTGAAGCTTTCTTT. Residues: CASSPLLGRNTEAFF.

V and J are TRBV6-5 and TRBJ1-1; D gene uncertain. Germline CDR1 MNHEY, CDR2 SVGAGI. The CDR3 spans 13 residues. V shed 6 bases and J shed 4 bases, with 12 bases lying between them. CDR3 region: CASRPDSITEAFF. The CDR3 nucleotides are TGTGCCAGCAGGCCAGACTCTATCACTGAAGCTTTCTTT.

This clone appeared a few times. CDR3 amino acids: CASSEAPGQVGIQPQHF. Here the CDR3 DNA reads TGTGCCAGCAGTGAAGCCCCTGGACAGGTTGGGATACAGCCCCAGCATTTT. The rearrangement joins TRBV6-1 to TRBJ1-5; 7 bases match TRBD1. The length of the CDR3 is 17 residues. V trimming: 0 bases; J trimming: 7 bases; junction bases outside the gene matches: 12. Germline V lookup: CDR1 MNHNS, CDR2 SASEGT.

CDR3 amino acids: CASSFVSGWRTDTQYF. CDR3 in DNA: TGTGCCAGCAGTTTTGTATCGGGTTGGAGGACAGATACGCAGTATTTT. This chain joins TRBV6-5 and TRBJ2-3, with D tentatively TRBD2 (5 bases). With 4 bases removed from V and 3 bases from J, the gap between germline ends came to 17 bases. This CDR3 contains 16 residues. Germline V gene sequence: CDR1 MNHEY, CDR2 SVGAGI.

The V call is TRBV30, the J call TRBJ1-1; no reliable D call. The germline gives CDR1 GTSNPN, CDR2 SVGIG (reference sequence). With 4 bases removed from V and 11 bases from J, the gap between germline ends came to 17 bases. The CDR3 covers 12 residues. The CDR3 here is CAWKIGSVFAFF. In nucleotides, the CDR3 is TGTGCCTGGAAAATAGGGAGTGTTTTTGCTTTCTTT.

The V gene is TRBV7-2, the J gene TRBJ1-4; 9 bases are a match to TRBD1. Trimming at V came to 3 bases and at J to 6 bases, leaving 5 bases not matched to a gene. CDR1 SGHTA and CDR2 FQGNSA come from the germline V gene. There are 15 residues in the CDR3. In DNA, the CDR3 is TGTGCCAGCAGCTTCGGGACAGGGTGGGATGAAAAACTGTTTTTT. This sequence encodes CASSFGTGWDEKLFF.